Described below is a single T cell receptor (beta chain) sequence and its context. This clonotype has more than one count but fewer than ten. The antigen this receptor binds is unknown. Nothing much larger sits one base from this clone, and base qualities are not available. Data came from an Illumina NovaSeq 6000. TCRalpha and TCRbeta cDNA libraries were built by 5'RACE with constant-segment primers, adding sample barcodes and unique molecular identifiers. Trizol reagent was used to extract RNA from every sample. Library amplification was performed in two PCR steps, and a second sample barcode and Illumina TruSeq adapters were introduced in the second step. The libraries were sequenced on an Illumina NovaSeq using 2 x 150 bp paired-end reads. Turning to the authors' computational methods: With migec v1.2.7, reads were demultiplexed and then collapsed into UMI-guided consensus sequences. Using mixcr v2.1.11, UMI consensuses were aligned to TRA and TRB V and J templates and then assembled into clonotypes. A clonotype was counted as expanded or contracted only if both edgeR and NoisET called the change significant, with noise models trained on biological replicates. For edgeR calls, a false discovery rate-adjusted p below 0.01 and a log2 fold-change threshold of 1 were applied. PCA with hierarchical clustering of max-normalized trajectories of the 1000 most abundant clonotypes was used as exploratory dynamics analysis. Each responding clone was given a CD4 or CD8 phenotype based on the CD4+ and CD8+ repertoires, which had been sequenced separately. In-frame beta chains were kept once TCRdb had trimmed the public reads at Q25 with fastp and called clones with MiXCR. A single entry per CDR3 protein holds the most common genes and DNA from its merged rows. The V and J calls come from TCRdb's annotation, not from the publication. For this sample there are 380,000 or so distinct CDR3 sequences; approximately 15% appear just once. About 20% of the sample comes from the top ten.

The source of the sample is a study of T-cell memory formation after mild COVID-19 (dated by TCRdb to the early 2020s). About the investigation overall: TCR sequence clusters from the two donors were largely donor specific. In two donors, T-cell clones that expanded and contracted after mild COVID-19 were tracked by sequencing TCRalpha and TCRbeta repertoires over time. Two young, previously healthy adult volunteers, one female and one male, were included in the cohort.

General study outcomes and caveats: From day 15 to 85, contracting clones showed balanced CD4/CD8 phenotypes, whereas a second wave of clones that expanded from day 15 to 37 leaned towards CD4+. Some responding clones were detected in pre-infection memory, suggesting pre-existing cross-reactive memory T cells joined the SARS-CoV-2 response. The second-wave clones that peaked on day 37 were not confirmed to be SARS-CoV-2 specific. Contracting CD4+ clones turned up mainly in the CM and EM memory subsets, whereas EMRA was where CD8+ clones were enriched. Only two mild cases were covered in the study, and larger cohorts including severe cases with pre-infection samples were considered necessary.

Ficoll-Paque density gradient centrifugation was the method used to isolate PBMCs. Source material: PBMCs or a T cell subset sorted from them (not recorded which). The TCR was taken from a man aged 18-30 years who had mild COVID-19 (a few samples of this study predate the infection). The sample titles of this study are shuffled in the database, so cell type and time point are left out; the donor was told from shared clones.

The DNA sequence is given as TGTGCCAGCAGTTGGGTAGCGGGGTTAGGCTCACCCCTCCACTTT. It translates as CASSWVAGLGSPLHF. The V gene is TRBV6-5 and the J gene is TRBJ1-6, with no confidently assigned D gene. CDR1 and CDR2, looked up from the germline V gene, are MNHEY and SVGAGI. V loses 4 bases, J loses 10 bases, and the germline ends lie 17 bases apart. The CDR3 spans 15 residues, from the cysteine through the phenylalanine. The read is trimmed to its CDR3 DNA, 45 bases read in frame from base 1.